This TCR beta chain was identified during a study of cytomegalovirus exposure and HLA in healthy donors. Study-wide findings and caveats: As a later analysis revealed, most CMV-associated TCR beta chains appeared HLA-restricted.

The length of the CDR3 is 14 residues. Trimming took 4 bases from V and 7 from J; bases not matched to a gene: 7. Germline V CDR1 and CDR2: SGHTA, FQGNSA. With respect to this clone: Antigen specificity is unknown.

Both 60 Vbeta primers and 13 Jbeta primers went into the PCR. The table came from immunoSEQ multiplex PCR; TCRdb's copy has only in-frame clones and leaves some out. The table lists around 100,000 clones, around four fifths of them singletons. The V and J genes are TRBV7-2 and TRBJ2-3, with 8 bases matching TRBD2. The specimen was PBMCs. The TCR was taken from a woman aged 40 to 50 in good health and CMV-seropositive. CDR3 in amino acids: CASSSPLAGYTQYF. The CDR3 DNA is TGTGCCAGCAGCTCACCTTTAGCGGGATATACGCAGTATTTT.